Listed here are 20 T cell receptor beta chains from one sample, sequenced in a study of CD8+ T cells in alopecia areata. Sequencing templates came from extracted RNA that was reverse transcribed into cDNA. TCRdb's copy holds only in-frame clones and misses some; the assay was immunoSEQ multiplex PCR. The sample shows 180,000 or so clones, roughly half of them seen only once. The treatment here: oral pan-JAK inhibitor, 5-10 mg twice daily. The sample was CD8+ T cells sorted from blood, taken around week 53, from a patient treated with tofacitinib. These receptor sequences come from a human donor with alopecia areata.

As for this clone: Other DNA sequences in the sample encode the same CDR3. V gene TRBV30 combines with J gene TRBJ1-2; 7 nucleotides line up with TRBD1. CDR1 is GTSNPN and CDR2 is SVGIG in the germline V gene (reference sequence). The V gene end was trimmed by 4 bases and the J gene end by 4 bases; junction bases not matched to a gene: 0. The CDR3 loop spans 11 amino acids. Here the CDR3 DNA reads TGTGCCTGGACAGGGGGCTATGGCTACACCTTC. It is translated as CAWTGGYGYTF. Full variable domain (missing parts from reference TRBV30 and TRBJ1-2): SQTIHQWPATLVQPVGSPLSLECTVEGTSNPNLYWYRQAAGRGLQLLFYSVGIGQISSEVPQNLSASRPQDRQFILSSKKLLLSDSGFYLCAWTGGYGYTFGSGTRLTVV.

The chain employs TRBV7-3 and TRBJ2-3; 9 bases map to TRBD2. Germline V gene data show CDR1 as SGHTA and CDR2 as FQGTGA. Losses at the gene ends were 1 base for V and 1 base for J; bases not matched to a gene: 0. The CDR3 contains 15 residues. As DNA, the CDR3 is TGTGCCAGCAGCTTAAAGCGGGGGGGCACAGATACGCAGTATTTT. It codes for CASSLKRGGTDTQYF.

J is TRBJ1-2 and V is TRBV29-1, with no clear D. Germline V gene data show CDR1 as SQVTM and CDR2 as ANQGSEA. Trimming shortened V by 0 bases and J by 3 bases, and 8 bases separated the two germline ends. The CDR3 consists of 13 residues. The CDR3 coding sequence is TGCAGCGTTGAAGAAGACTGGGACTATGGCTACACCTTC. Its protein product is CSVEEDWDYGYTF.

The rearrangement joins TRBV5-1 to TRBJ2-3, with no clear D. CDR1 is SGHRS and CDR2 is YFSETQ in the germline V gene. There are 12 residues in the CDR3. V lost 0 bases, J lost 5 bases, and 4 bases lay in between. In DNA, the CDR3 is TGCGCCAGCAGCTTGGTGGTAGATACGCAGTATTTT. This codes for CASSLVVDTQYF.

This clone was detected a few times. CDR3 amino acids: CASSSGLSYEQYF. The CDR3 DNA follows: TGTGCCAGCAGCTCCGGACTCAGCTACGAGCAGTACTTC. The chain carries TRBV7-9 and TRBJ2-7, with a weak D call TRBD2 (5 bases). The CDR3 totals 13 residues. CDR1 and CDR2 from the germline V gene are SEHNR and FQNEAQ (reference sequence). Trimming took off 4 bases at V and 3 bases at J, with 10 bases between the two ends.

This clone was observed a few times. The chain employs TRBV5-6 and TRBJ2-7; D unresolved. The V end lost 2 bases, the J end lost 1 base, and 7 bases lay between the germline ends. Germline CDR1 SGHDT, CDR2 YYEEEE. This CDR3 comprises 13 residues. Here the CDR3 reads CASSFRESYEQYF. CDR3 coding DNA: TGTGCCAGCAGCTTTAGGGAATCCTACGAGCAGTACTTC.

Only a few counts were recorded for this clone. The chain recombines TRBV19 with TRBJ1-4; D gene uncertain. There are 13 residues in the CDR3. CDR1 LNHDA and CDR2 SQIVND come from the germline V gene (reference sequence). V lost 8 bases and J 0 bases, leaving 7 bases between the germline ends. The CDR3 sequence: CASAVATNEKLFF. The CDR3 DNA follows: TGTGCCAGTGCGGTAGCAACTAATGAAAAACTGTTTTTT.

The J gene is TRBJ2-3, the V gene TRBV10-2, with 8 nucleotides matching TRBD1. The V gene end was trimmed by 6 bases and the J gene end by 6 bases; junction bases not matched to a gene: 5. The CDR3 totals 13 residues. CDR1 and CDR2 from the germline V gene are WSHSY and SAAADI. The CDR3 region has the DNA TGCGCCAGCAGAGGACAGGGACGCGATACGCAGTATTTT. Its protein product is CASRGQGRDTQYF.

The J gene is TRBJ2-2, the V gene TRBV11-2; possible D gene TRBD1, 5 bases. With 6 bases removed from V and 1 base from J, the gap between germline ends came to 12 bases. This CDR3 is built from 15 residues. Germline V CDR1 and CDR2: SGHAT, FQNNGV. CDR3 DNA sequence: TGTGCCAGCAGGTCCGTCAGGGTGAACACCGGGGAGCTGTTTTTT. It yields the protein CASRSVRVNTGELFF.

V is TRBV5-1 and J is TRBJ2-7, with 7 nucleotides matching TRBD1. With 4 bases clipped from V and 4 bases from J, the junction kept 8 bases outside the gene matches. Looked up from germline, CDR1 is SGHRS and CDR2 is YFSETQ. The CDR3 spans 14 residues. For the CDR3, the DNA is TGCGCCAGCAGCCTGACTGGGACAGATTACGAGCAGTACTTC. It codes for CASSLTGTDYEQYF.

This clone was found a few times. The V and J genes are TRBV7-2 and TRBJ1-6; 7 bases align to TRBD1. Trimming removed 5 bases from V and 10 bases from J; junction bases left unmatched: 5. Germline V gene sequence: CDR1 SGHTA, CDR2 FQGNSA. CDR3 length equals 13 residues. CDR3 bases: TGTGCCAGCAGCGGACGACAGGGATCACCCCTCCACTTT. The encoded protein is CASSGRQGSPLHF.

The genes are TRBV10-3 and TRBJ2-2, with 8 bases that match TRBD2. CDR3 length: 17 amino acids. V shed 3 bases and J 3 bases; nucleotides not matched to a gene: 9. Germline V gene sequence: CDR1 ENHRY, CDR2 SYGVKD. CDR3 bases: TGTGCCATCAGTGATTGGTCTAGCGGGTTGCACACCGGGGAGCTGTTTTTT. It encodes CAISDWSSGLHTGELFF.

This sequence joins TRBV5-1 and TRBJ1-1, with 7 bases fitting TRBD1. Germline CDR1 and CDR2: SGHRS and YFSETQ. The CDR3 runs to 14 residues. V shed 3 bases and J 0 bases; nucleotides not matched to a gene: 2. CDR3 in amino acids: CASSSGGMNTEAFF. In DNA form, the CDR3 reads TGCGCCAGCAGCTCAGGGGGGATGAACACTGAAGCTTTCTTT.

This chain uses TRBV13 with TRBJ2-7; D unclear. The CDR3 is made up of 13 amino acids. The V gene lost 5 bases and the J gene lost 5 bases, with 13 bases spanning the gap. Germline V gene sequence: CDR1 PRHDT, CDR2 FYEKMQ (reference sequence). CDR3 residues: CASSDTTANEQYF. CDR3 nucleotide sequence: TGTGCCAGCAGCGATACAACGGCCAACGAGCAGTACTTC.

This chain uses TRBV11-2 with TRBJ1-6; no clear D gene. V was pared by 0 bases and J by 9 bases, with 6 bases between. The CDR3 has 13 amino acids. Germline values: CDR1 SGHAT, CDR2 FQNNGV. The CDR3 spells CASSLESGSPLHF. The CDR3 DNA sequence: TGTGCCAGCAGCTTAGAAAGTGGTTCACCCCTCCACTTT. The whole variable domain, filled in from reference TRBV11-2 and TRBJ1-6, reads EAGVAQSPRYKIIEKRQSVAFWCNPISGHATLYWYQQILGQGPKLLIQFQNNGVVDDSQLPKDRFSAERLKGVDSTLKIQPAKLEDSAVYLCASSLESGSPLHFGNGTRLTVT.

The chain uses TRBV6-5 and TRBJ2-7; D might be TRBD1 or TRBD2, each matching 5 bases. Germline CDR1 reads MNHEY; CDR2 reads SVGAGI. Deletions cut 2 bases from V and 5 bases from J, with 19 bases between. CDR3 length equals 16 residues. The CDR3 sequence: CASSYDYWGSRHEQYF. The CDR3 DNA is TGTGCCAGCAGTTACGATTATTGGGGGTCAAGGCACGAGCAGTACTTC.

The V and J genes are TRBV29-1 and TRBJ2-3; TRBD2 matches at 9 bases. This CDR3 region has 17 residues. The ends lost 5 bases at V and 3 bases at J; junction bases unmatched: 15. Per germline, CDR1 SQVTM and CDR2 ANQGSEA. The CDR3 region is CSVFVVAGGPGTDTQYF. For the CDR3, the DNA is TGCAGCGTTTTTGTGGTTGCGGGGGGGCCGGGGACAGATACGCAGTATTTT.

This clone was picked up a small number of times. V is TRBV25-1 and J is TRBJ2-5, with D perhaps TRBD2 (6 bases). Trimming shortened V by 3 bases and J by 0 bases, and 8 bases separated the two germline ends. Germline values: CDR1 MGHDK, CDR2 SYGVNS. There are 14 residues in the CDR3. DNA of the CDR3: TGTGCCAGCAGTGACCGGGAGTACCAAGAGACCCAGTACTTC. Translating gives CASSDREYQETQYF.

This chain uses TRBV30 with TRBJ1-1; tentatively, D is TRBD1 (5 bases). CDR3 length: 14 amino acids. Germline assignment: CDR1 GTSNPN and CDR2 SVGIG (reference sequence). The CDR3 nucleotides read TGTGCAACAACACGGCGGGGGAAGGGCACTGAAGCTTTCTTT. This sequence encodes CATTRRGKGTEAFF.

This clone was seen a few times. The V and J genes are TRBV29-1 and TRBJ2-7; no firm D call. V dropped 7 bases and J dropped 5 bases, with 12 bases sitting between them. The CDR3 is 11 amino acids. The germline V gene has CDR1 SQVTM and CDR2 ANQGSEA. The DNA of the CDR3 is TGCAGCGCCCGTGGGTGGGACGAGCAGTACTTC. Translating it yields CSARGWDEQYF.